One sample yielded the 16 T cell receptor beta chains listed below, sequenced in a study of technical replicates of blood from a few donors. Only in-frame clones appear in the TCRdb table, and some are missing; sequencing was by immunoSEQ multiplex PCR. Altogether tens of thousands of clones are present, just under 95% being singletons, with the ten largest covering roughly 0.36%. Input material: T cells isolated from PBMCs. The origin of the receptors is a human donor in good health.

The genes are TRBV28 and TRBJ1-2, with 8 bases matching TRBD1. This CDR3 spans 15 amino acids. The ends lost 8 bases at V and 7 bases at J; junction bases unmatched: 15. CDR1 is MDHEN, CDR2 SYDVKM, per germline. CDR3 sequence reads: CASRNPGGATGGYTF. The CDR3 DNA follows: TGTGCCAGCCGAAACCCAGGGGGCGCGACGGGTGGCTACACCTTC.

The V gene is TRBV7-3, the J gene TRBJ1-2; D perhaps matches TRBD1 (5 bases). V shed 0 bases and J shed 4 bases, with 15 bases lying between them. Germline V CDR1 and CDR2: SGHTA, FQGTGA. The CDR3 is 16 amino acids. CDR3 in DNA: TGTGCCAGCAGCTTAACCGGGGGACGGATCACCTATGGCTACACCTTC. Its translation: CASSLTGGRITYGYTF.

Details on this clone: At one boundary the junction diverges from the germline segment, which might be a read error. V usage is TRBV7-7 and J usage is TRBJ2-5; D perhaps matches TRBD1 (5 bases). CDR3 length: 13 amino acids. The germline CDR1 and CDR2 sequences are SSHAT and FNYEAQ (reference sequence). This chain's CDR3 is CASSFRVQETQYF. In DNA, the CDR3 is TGTGCTAGCAGCTTCAGGGTCCAAGAGACCCAGTACTTC. Drawing the rest from reference TRBV7-7 and TRBJ2-5, the complete variable domain is GAGVSQSPRYKVTKRGQDVTLRCDPISSHATLYWYQQALGQGPEFLTYFNYEAQPDKSGLPSDRFSAERPEGSISTLTIQRTEQRDSAMYRCASSFRVQETQYFGPGTRLLVL.

This chain uses TRBV19 with TRBJ1-5; 7 bases line up with TRBD1. Germline V CDR1 and CDR2: LNHDA, SQIVND (reference sequence). Trimming took 7 bases from V and 4 from J; bases not matched to a gene: 13. This CDR3 is 16 amino acids long. The CDR3 is CASTKLQTGRNQPQHF. In DNA form, the CDR3 reads TGTGCCAGTACTAAGTTACAGACAGGGAGAAATCAGCCCCAGCATTTT.

This clone came up once. The gene calls are TRBV19 and TRBJ2-1, with 11 bases identical to TRBD2. This CDR3 has 15 amino acids. Germline CDR1 is LNHDA and CDR2 is SQIVND (reference sequence). V lost 5 bases to trimming and J lost 5 bases; unmatched junction nucleotides: 5. CDR3 in amino acids: CASSFSGRGNNEQFF. The CDR3 nucleotides read TGTGCCAGTAGTTTTAGCGGGAGGGGTAACAATGAGCAGTTCTTC.

The CDR3 here is CASSPTEGPYEQYF. CDR3 bases: TGCGCCAGCAGCCCCACAGAGGGCCCCTACGAGCAGTACTTC. This sequence joins TRBV4-3 and TRBJ2-7; TRBD2 might be the D (5 bases). V lost 4 bases to trimming and J lost 2 bases, with 12 bases between them. The CDR3 totals 14 residues. CDR1 is LGHNA and CDR2 is YSLEER in the germline V gene.

J is TRBJ2-1 and V is TRBV7-7; D perhaps matches TRBD1 (6 bases). This CDR3 comprises 15 residues. V lost 3 bases and J lost 6, with 15 bases in between. The germline V gene has CDR1 SSHAT and CDR2 FNYEAQ (reference sequence). The DNA of the CDR3 is TGTGCCAGCAGCTTTAACAGGGAGTCATTCAATGAGCAGTTCTTC. This sequence encodes CASSFNRESFNEQFF.

The chain joins TRBV4-2 to TRBJ2-2; D is unclear. Deletions cut 1 base from V and 2 bases from J, with 23 bases between. The CDR3 covers 20 residues. Germline-derived CDR1 and CDR2 are LGHNA and YNFKEQ. The CDR3 region is CASSQVVDWVPGSNTGELFF. CDR3 sequence (DNA): TGTGCCAGCAGCCAAGTAGTGGATTGGGTTCCAGGCTCCAACACCGGGGAGCTGTTTTTT.

V usage is TRBV5-8 and J usage is TRBJ1-2, with D possibly matching TRBD1 (6 bases). CDR1 and CDR2 from the germline V gene are SGHTS and YDEGEE. The CDR3 has 17 amino acids. V was trimmed by 2 bases and J by 0 bases, leaving 17 bases between them. The CDR3 loop reads CASSFRDTRESNYGYTF. The CDR3 region has the DNA TGTGCCAGCAGCTTCCGGGACACCCGTGAGTCTAACTATGGCTACACCTTC.

This chain uses TRBV10-3 with TRBJ2-7; TRBD1 aligns across 8 bases. The trim removed 4 bases at V and 3 bases at J, leaving 2 bases unmatched. The germline V gene encodes CDR1 ENHRY and CDR2 SYGVKD. There are 13 residues in the CDR3. The CDR3 loop reads CAISVDRDYEQYF. CDR3 bases: TGTGCCATCAGTGTGGACAGGGACTACGAGCAGTACTTC.

A note on this clone: Its ends do not fully match the called genes, so a read error is possible. The CDR3 bases are TGTGCCAGCAGCATAGCAACAGGGTACCTCTATGGCTACACCTTC. Translation: CASSIATGYLYGYTF. V is TRBV7-8 and J is TRBJ1-2; D perhaps matches TRBD1 (6 bases). The germline V gene encodes CDR1 SGHVS and CDR2 FQNEAQ. The CDR3 runs to 15 residues.

The V and J genes are TRBV5-8 and TRBJ2-7; tentative D call: TRBD2 (6 bases). V lost 4 bases to trimming and J lost 4 bases, with 18 bases between them. The CDR3 runs 15 residues. The germline V gene has CDR1 SGHTS and CDR2 YDEGEE. CDR3 nucleotide sequence: TGTGCCAGCAGCCGGAACTGGCAGACTAGATACGAGCAGTACTTC. Protein product: CASSRNWQTRYEQYF. Full variable domain (outside the CDR3, taken from reference TRBV5-8 and TRBJ2-7): EAGVTQSPTHLIKTRGQQATLRCSPISGHTSVYWYQQALGLGLQFLLWYDEGEERNRGNFPPRFSGRQFPNYSSELNVNALELEDSALYLCASSRNWQTRYEQYFGPGTRLTVT.

This chain links TRBV2 with TRBJ1-2; TRBD1 matches 7 bases. The CDR3 sequence is 14 residues long. Germline-derived CDR1 and CDR2 are SNHLY and FYNNEI. J gave up 4 bases and V 1 base, and 3 bases lay outside the gene matches. The CDR3 DNA reads as TGTGCCAGCAGTGAAGTCAGGGACAGCTATGGCTACACCTTC. Translated, it gives CASSEVRDSYGYTF.

The genes are TRBV5-1 and TRBJ2-5; the D gene is possibly TRBD1 (5 bases). Trimming removed 7 bases from V and 5 bases from J, with 15 bases in between. The V gene's germline CDR1 is SGHRS and CDR2 YFSETQ. The CDR3 has 13 residues. CDR3 DNA sequence: TGCGCCAGCGTATCCGCCTCAGGGGAGACCCAGTACTTC. This codes for CASVSASGETQYF.

This clone has only one observation. The genes are TRBV4-3 and TRBJ2-7, with D possibly TRBD2 on 5 matching bases. Germline loops: CDR1 LGHNA, CDR2 YSLEER. The CDR3 has 13 residues. Trimming took 1 base from V and 1 from J, leaving 5 bases between them. As DNA, the CDR3 is TGCGCCAGCAGCCAAGGGACTTCCTACGAGCAGTACTTC. It codes for CASSQGTSYEQYF.

This chain joins TRBV13 and TRBJ2-7; 7 bases agree with TRBD1. J was trimmed by 2 bases and V by 6 bases; bases with no gene match: 4. Germline CDR1 and CDR2: PRHDT and FYEKMQ (reference sequence). The CDR3 totals 13 residues. DNA of the CDR3: TGTGCCAGCAGTGGACAGGTTCCCTACGAGCAGTACTTC. It codes for CASSGQVPYEQYF.